The text below deals with one T cell receptor (beta chain). Its antigen remains unidentified. An equimolar mix of two oligonucleotides served as the beta constant-region primer for TRBC1 and TRBC2. Four rounds of PCR amplified the ligated cDNA using nested alpha and beta constant-region primers plus SP2. A single record per CDR3 protein comes from TCRdb applying MiXCR to the UMI-ligation and nested PCR reads. The sample shows over 100,000 distinct CDR3 sequences, roughly 32% of them seen only once. Per the germline V gene, CDR1 is LGHNA and CDR2 is YSLEER. This CDR3 contains 14 residues. V lost 4 bases, J lost 7 bases, and 9 bases stayed unmatched. The data stem from a study of naive and memory T cell subsets. Study-wide findings and caveats: Findings for naive and memory subsets could not be checked against ground truth.

Cells stained for CD3, CD4, CD8, CD45RA, CD27 and viability were sorted into four CD45RA/CD27 subsets. This sequence was found in a human donor in good health. The specimen was central memory CD4+ T cells from blood. The genes are TRBV4-3 and TRBJ2-7, with 8 bases that match TRBD1. The CDR3 DNA reads TGCGCCAGCAGCCGGGACAGGAGCCCTACGGAGCAGTACTTC. Protein product: CASSRDRSPTEQYF.